These 8 T cell receptor beta chains were sequenced from one sample in a study of T cell responses to AZD1222 COVID-19 vaccine. The data were produced by immunoSEQ multiplex PCR, yet TCRdb's version contains in-frame clones alone and is incomplete. This table has about 100,000 clones, approximately 89% appearing once. The specimen comprised peripheral blood, sampled 28 days after the second AZD1222 dose. Receptors originate from an adult who received the AZD1222 COVID-19 vaccine.

The genes are TRBV4-1 and TRBJ1-2; 8 bases align to TRBD1. The CDR3 runs to 14 residues. Germline loops: CDR1 MGHRA, CDR2 YSYEKL. V dropped 4 bases and J dropped 2; count of bases not matched to a gene: 3. CDR3 in amino acids: CASSLRTGNYGYTF. The DNA of the CDR3 is TGCGCCAGCAGCCTCCGGACAGGGAACTATGGCTACACCTTC.

J is TRBJ1-1 and V is TRBV16, with a tentative D call TRBD1 (5 bases). V was clipped by 0 bases and J by 7 bases, with 9 bases between them. The CDR3 length is 13 residues. The V gene's germline CDR1 is KGHSY and CDR2 FQNENV. CDR3 sequence: CASSQSGVNEAFF. DNA for the CDR3: TGTGCCAGCAGCCAATCGGGGGTAAATGAAGCTTTCTTT.

This rearrangement joins TRBV21-1 to TRBJ2-7; TRBD2, the table's D call, lacks a check against the DNA. TRBV21-1 is designated a pseudogene. The CDR3 spans 12 residues. DNA for the CDR3: TGTGCCAGCAGCAATTCGGTCCACGAGCAGTACTTC. It yields the protein CASSNSVHEQYF.

The chain has TRBV7-9 and TRBJ1-6, with 7 bases fitting TRBD1. Germline V gene sequence: CDR1 SEHNR, CDR2 FQNEAQ (reference sequence). The V gene end was trimmed by 5 bases and the J gene end by 8 bases; junction bases not matched to a gene: 3. This CDR3 contains 13 residues. This chain's CDR3 is CASSNQGDSPLHF. The CDR3, as DNA: TGTGCCAGCAGCAACCAGGGGGATTCACCCCTCCACTTT.

V usage is TRBV18 and J usage is TRBJ2-7; a weak D match, TRBD1 (6 bases). The germline V and J ends were trimmed by 5 bases and 6 bases, with 11 bases remaining between them. Germline V gives CDR1 KGHSH, CDR2 LQKENI. This CDR3 is 12 amino acids long. CDR3 nucleotides: TGTGCCAGCTCAACCCAGGGGAGCGAGCAGTACTTC. It is translated as CASSTQGSEQYF.

This sequence joins TRBV27 and TRBJ2-1; D unresolved. Germline loops: CDR1 MNHEY, CDR2 SMNVEV (reference sequence). The CDR3 length is 14 residues. V lost 11 bases and J 0 bases, leaving 14 bases between the germline ends. CDR3 loop: CASAHELSYNEQFF. The CDR3 bases are TGTGCCTCAGCTCATGAACTCTCCTACAATGAGCAGTTCTTC.

The chain is built from TRBV5-1 and TRBJ2-1; D uncertain. This CDR3 spans 13 amino acids. Germline-derived CDR1 and CDR2 are SGHRS and YFSETQ. V was cut by 4 bases and J by 0 bases, with 5 bases left in between. The CDR3 coding sequence is TGCGCCAGCAGCGGTAGCTCCTACAATGAGCAGTTCTTC. Its translation is CASSGSSYNEQFF.

This rearrangement joins TRBV5-1 to TRBJ2-5; D uncertain. This CDR3 contains 11 residues. Germline V gene lookup returns CDR1 SGHRS and CDR2 YFSETQ. Deletions cut 0 bases from V and 5 bases from J, with 2 bases between. CDR3 sequence reads: CASSLAETQYF. The CDR3 DNA reads as TGCGCCAGCAGCTTGGCCGAGACCCAGTACTTC. The full variable domain, completed using reference TRBV5-1 and TRBJ2-5, is KAGVTQTPRYLIKTRGQQVTLSCSPISGHRSVSWYQQTPGQGLQFLFEYFSETQRNKGNFPGRFSGRQFSNSRSEMNVSTLELGDSALYLCASSLAETQYFGPGTRLLVL.